This T cell receptor (beta chain) was identified during a study of cytomegalovirus exposure and HLA in healthy donors. Study-wide results and limits: Most observed TCR sequences were rare, whereas some public TCRs were detected in many donors. It was reportedly the case that the classifier diagnosed cytomegalovirus status with high specificity and sensitivity.

With regard to this clone: The antigen is undetermined.

CDR3 length: 13 residues. Unmatched junction bases numbered 7, after V lost 2 bases and J lost 10 bases. CDR1 is SGHDT and CDR2 is YYEEEE in the germline V gene. The repertoire was sequenced with immunoSEQ multiplex PCR; TCRdb's copy has only in-frame clones and lacks some. Altogether roughly 68,000 clones are present, around nine tenths being singletons, with the ten largest covering over 1.5%. Source material: PBMCs. This clonotype originated in a woman in her late teens or twenties in good health and CMV-seronegative. The J gene is TRBJ2-3, the V gene TRBV5-6, with 7 bases aligning to TRBD1. CDR3: CASSFGTGVSQYF. Written as DNA, the CDR3 is TGTGCCAGCAGCTTCGGAACAGGGGTTTCGCAGTATTTT.